A single count supports the clone carrying this TCR beta chain. These data come from a study of tumor-infiltrating lymphocytes in oesophageal squamous cell carcinoma. Trimming removed 5 bases from V and 4 bases from J; junction bases left unmatched: 9. Germline values: CDR1 MRHNA, CDR2 SNTAGT. The length of the CDR3 is 16 residues. TCRdb reprocessed the PCR reads with MiXCR, giving one entry per CDR3 protein. The table shows some 14,000 distinct CDR3 sequences, with roughly 51% occurring only once. This chain links TRBV6-4 with TRBJ1-5; TRBD1 matches 9 bases. This sequence was found in a female donor with esophageal squamous cell carcinoma. The sample comprised blood. The CDR3 protein is CASSPIGTGHNQPQHF. CDR3 nucleotides: TGTGCCAGCAGTCCCATTGGGACAGGGCATAATCAGCCCCAGCATTTT.